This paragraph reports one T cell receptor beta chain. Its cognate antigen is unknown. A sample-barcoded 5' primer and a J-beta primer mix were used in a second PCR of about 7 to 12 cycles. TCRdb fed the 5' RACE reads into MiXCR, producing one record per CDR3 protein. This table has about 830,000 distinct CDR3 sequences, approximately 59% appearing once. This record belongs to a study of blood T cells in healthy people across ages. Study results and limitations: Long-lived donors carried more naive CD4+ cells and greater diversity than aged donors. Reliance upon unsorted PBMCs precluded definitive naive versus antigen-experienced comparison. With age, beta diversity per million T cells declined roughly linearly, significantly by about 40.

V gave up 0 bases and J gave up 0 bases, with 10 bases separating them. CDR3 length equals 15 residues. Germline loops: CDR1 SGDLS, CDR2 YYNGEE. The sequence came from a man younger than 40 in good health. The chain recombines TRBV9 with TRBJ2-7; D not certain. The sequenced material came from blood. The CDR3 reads CASSVVGDNSYEQYF. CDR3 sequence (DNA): TGTGCCAGCAGCGTAGTTGGAGACAACTCCTACGAGCAGTACTTC.